This record covers a single TCR beta chain. The V gene lost 5 bases and the J gene lost 4 bases, with 20 bases spanning the gap. The CDR3 covers 16 residues. Germline V gives CDR1 SGHAT, CDR2 FQNNGV. This record comes from a study of cytomegalovirus exposure and HLA in healthy donors. The records do not include a CMV serostatus for this donor. The primer mix had 60 Vbeta and 13 Jbeta primers. Clones were sequenced by immunoSEQ multiplex PCR, and TCRdb holds only the in-frame ones, with some missing. The table has roughly 150,000 clones, over 50% seen once. Sequencing was carried out using PBMCs. This clonotype was sampled from a human donor in good health. The rearrangement joins TRBV11-2 to TRBJ2-5; a possible D gene is TRBD1 (8 bases). The CDR3 nucleotides are TGTGCCAGCAGCCACGGGAGGCAGGGGGCGAGAGAGACCCAGTACTTC. This sequence encodes CASSHGRQGARETQYF.